This TCR beta chain came from a study of patients and donors after allogeneic stem cell transplantation. Trimming removed 1 base at V and 8 bases at J, with 14 bases between. This CDR3 has 14 residues. MiXCR, run by TCRdb on the RT-PCR reads, gives a single entry per CDR3 protein. The sample has approximately 200,000 distinct CDR3 sequences; less than 50% are singletons. This sequence was found in a human donor who was either an allogeneic HSCT recipient or a stem cell or donor lymphocyte infusion donor (not recorded which). It is not recorded whose cells these are; they may come from a transplant donor. Sequencing input: blood, either unsorted or a sorted T cell fraction (not recorded which). The V and J genes are TRBV12-3 or TRBV12-4 and TRBJ1-1, with D unresolved. The CDR3 reads CASSLGGPGTEAFF. CDR3 sequence (DNA): TGTGCCAGCAGTTTAGGTGGTCCGGGTACGGAAGCTTTCTTT.